These 9 T cell receptor beta chains were sequenced from one sample in a study of vaccination and CD4 T cells after COVID-19. TCRdb re-called the PCR reads through MiXCR, storing one row per CDR3 protein. The sample yields around 21,000 distinct CDR3 sequences, 60% seen once. Sequenced material: CD4+ T cells from blood, taken after SARS-CoV-2 vaccination. The source of these receptors is a human donor who had recovered from COVID-19.

CDR3 DNA sequence: TGCAGTGCTAGAGAGTCATGGGGGCTCAGGTACGAGCAGTACTTC. Its protein is CSARESWGLRYEQYF. The chain couples TRBV20-1 to TRBJ2-7; D may be TRBD1 (6 bases). Germline values: CDR1 DFQATT, CDR2 SNEGSKA (reference sequence). The CDR3 runs to 15 residues. Trimming left V 0 bases short and J 4 bases short, with 16 bases between.

The rearrangement uses TRBV2 and TRBJ2-3; 12 positions match TRBD2. The CDR3 has 15 amino acids. The V segment lost 5 bases and the J segment 4 bases; nucleotides outside the gene matches: 4. Germline values: CDR1 SNHLY, CDR2 FYNNEI. The CDR3 loop is CASSQTSGSADTQYF. CDR3 nucleotide sequence: TGTGCCAGCAGTCAGACTAGCGGGAGTGCAGATACGCAGTATTTT.

The rearrangement uses TRBV18 and TRBJ1-5, with D hard to call. The CDR3 consists of 15 residues. Trimming removed 2 bases from V and 2 bases from J, with 10 bases in between. Germline loops: CDR1 KGHSH, CDR2 LQKENI. CDR3 sequence (DNA): TGTGCCAGCTCACCAAGCACCCAGGGCAATCAGCCCCAGCATTTT. Translated: CASSPSTQGNQPQHF.

The chain combines TRBV7-3 with TRBJ2-2; D gene ambiguous. Germline lookup yields CDR1 SGHTA and CDR2 FQGTGA. Trimming removed 5 bases from V and 3 bases from J, with 10 bases in between. CDR3 length equals 14 residues. CDR3 nucleotide sequence: TGTGCCAGCAGCGCCGAGCATCACACCGGGGAGCTGTTTTTT. This sequence encodes CASSAEHHTGELFF.

The J gene is TRBJ2-1, the V gene TRBV20-1, with D maybe TRBD2 (6 bases). Trimming removed 3 bases from V and 0 bases from J, with 15 bases in between. Germline V gene data show CDR1 as DFQATT and CDR2 as SNEGSKA (reference sequence). This CDR3 comprises 16 residues. CDR3 in DNA: TGCAGTGCTAGCCACCCTGACGGGAGCTCCTACAATGAGCAGTTCTTC. Amino acid sequence: CSASHPDGSSYNEQFF.

The chain's CDR3 is CASSLEQTNSPLHF. The CDR3 DNA is TGCGCCAGCAGCTTGGAACAGACAAATTCACCCCTCCACTTT. The chain joins TRBV5-1 to TRBJ1-6; D is unclear. This CDR3 contains 14 residues. Germline V CDR1 and CDR2: SGHRS, YFSETQ. Trimming pared 0 bases from V and 7 bases from J, leaving 8 bases between.

This clonotype showed up just a few times. This chain connects TRBV12-3 or TRBV12-4 to TRBJ2-5; D unresolved. The CDR3 has 12 residues. V shed 0 bases and J shed 5 bases, with 4 bases lying between them. The CDR3 here is CASSLAPETQYF. The CDR3 DNA is TGTGCCAGCAGTTTAGCGCCGGAGACCCAGTACTTC.

The V gene is TRBV24-1, the J gene TRBJ1-5; the D gene is possibly TRBD1 (6 bases). This CDR3 is built from 15 residues. Germline assignment: CDR1 KGHDR and CDR2 SFDVKD. Trimming pared 2 bases from V and 4 bases from J, leaving 11 bases between. The CDR3 is CATSDSGGGNQPQHF. CDR3 nucleotide sequence: TGTGCCACCAGTGATTCCGGAGGGGGTAATCAGCCCCAGCATTTT.

This rearrangement joins TRBV20-1 to TRBJ2-2; possibly TRBD1 for D (5 bases). Germline values: CDR1 DFQATT, CDR2 SNEGSKA (reference sequence). CDR3 length: 17 residues. Trimming removed 0 bases at V and 1 base at J, with 15 bases between. CDR3 region: CSARDAGKGWNTGELFF. CDR3 DNA sequence: TGCAGTGCTAGAGATGCAGGGAAGGGGTGGAACACCGGGGAGCTGTTTTTT.